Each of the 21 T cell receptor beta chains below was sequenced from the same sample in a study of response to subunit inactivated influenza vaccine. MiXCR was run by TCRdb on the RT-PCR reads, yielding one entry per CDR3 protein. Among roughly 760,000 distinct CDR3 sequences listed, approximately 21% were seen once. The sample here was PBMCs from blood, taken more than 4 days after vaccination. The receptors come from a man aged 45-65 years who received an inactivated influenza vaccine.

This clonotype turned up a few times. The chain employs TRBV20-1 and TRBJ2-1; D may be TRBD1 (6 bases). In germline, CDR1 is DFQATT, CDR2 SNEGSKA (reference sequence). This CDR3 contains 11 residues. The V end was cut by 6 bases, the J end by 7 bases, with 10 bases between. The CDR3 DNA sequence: TGCAGTGCGGGCAGGGGAAATGAGCAGTTCTTC. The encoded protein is CSAGRGNEQFF.

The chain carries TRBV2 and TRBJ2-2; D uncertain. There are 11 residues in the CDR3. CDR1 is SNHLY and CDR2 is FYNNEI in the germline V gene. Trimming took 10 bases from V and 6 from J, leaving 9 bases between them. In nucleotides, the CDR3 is TGTGCCACTACCAGGTCCGGGGAGCTGTTTTTT. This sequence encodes CATTRSGELFF.

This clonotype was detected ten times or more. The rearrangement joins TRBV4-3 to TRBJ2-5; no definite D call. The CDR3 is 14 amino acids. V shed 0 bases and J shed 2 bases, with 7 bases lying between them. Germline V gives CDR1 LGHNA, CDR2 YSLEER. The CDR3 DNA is TGCGCCAGCAGCCAAGATCTTCGGCAAGAGACCCAGTACTTC. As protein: CASSQDLRQETQYF.

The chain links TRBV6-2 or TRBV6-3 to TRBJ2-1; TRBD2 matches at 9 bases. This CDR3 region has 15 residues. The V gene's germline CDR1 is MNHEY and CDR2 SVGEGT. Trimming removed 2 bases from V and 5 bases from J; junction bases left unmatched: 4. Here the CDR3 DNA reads TGTGCCAGCAGTTACAGCGGGAGGCTAGACAATGAGCAGTTCTTC. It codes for CASSYSGRLDNEQFF.

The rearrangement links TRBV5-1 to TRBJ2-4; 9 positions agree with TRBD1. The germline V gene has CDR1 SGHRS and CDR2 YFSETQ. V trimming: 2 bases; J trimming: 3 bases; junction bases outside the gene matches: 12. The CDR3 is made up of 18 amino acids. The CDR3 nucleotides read TGCGCCAGCAGCTTCTACGGGACAGGGTCTATAGGCAAAAACATTCAGTACTTC. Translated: CASSFYGTGSIGKNIQYF. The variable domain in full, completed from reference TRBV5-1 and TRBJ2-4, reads KAGVTQTPRYLIKTRGQQVTLSCSPISGHRSVSWYQQTPGQGLQFLFEYFSETQRNKGNFPGRFSGRQFSNSRSEMNVSTLELGDSALYLCASSFYGTGSIGKNIQYFGAGTRLSVL.

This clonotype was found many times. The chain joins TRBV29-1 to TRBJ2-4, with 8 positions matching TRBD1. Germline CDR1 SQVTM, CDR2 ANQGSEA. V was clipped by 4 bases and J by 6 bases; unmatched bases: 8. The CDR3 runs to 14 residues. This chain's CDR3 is CSVGDRYMSNIQYF. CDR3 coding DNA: TGCAGCGTTGGGGACAGGTACATGTCAAACATTCAGTACTTC.

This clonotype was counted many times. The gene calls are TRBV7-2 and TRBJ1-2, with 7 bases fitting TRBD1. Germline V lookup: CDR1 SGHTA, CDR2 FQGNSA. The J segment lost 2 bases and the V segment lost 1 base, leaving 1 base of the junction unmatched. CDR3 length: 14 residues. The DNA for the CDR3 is TGTGCCAGCAGCTTAGAACAGGGGAACTATGGCTACACCTTC. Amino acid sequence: CASSLEQGNYGYTF.

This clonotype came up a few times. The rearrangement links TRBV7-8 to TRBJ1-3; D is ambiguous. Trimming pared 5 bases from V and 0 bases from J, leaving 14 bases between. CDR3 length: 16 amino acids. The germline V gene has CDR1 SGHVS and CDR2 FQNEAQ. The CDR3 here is CASSPVGRRSGNTIYF. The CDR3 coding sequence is TGTGCCAGCAGCCCCGTTGGACGGCGCTCTGGAAACACCATATATTTT.

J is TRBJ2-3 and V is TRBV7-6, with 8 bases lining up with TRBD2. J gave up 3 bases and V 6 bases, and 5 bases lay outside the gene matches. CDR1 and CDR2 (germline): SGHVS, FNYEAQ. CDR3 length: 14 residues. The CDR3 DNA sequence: TGTGCCAGCAGACTAGCGGAGAGGACAGATACGCAGTATTTT. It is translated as CASRLAERTDTQYF.

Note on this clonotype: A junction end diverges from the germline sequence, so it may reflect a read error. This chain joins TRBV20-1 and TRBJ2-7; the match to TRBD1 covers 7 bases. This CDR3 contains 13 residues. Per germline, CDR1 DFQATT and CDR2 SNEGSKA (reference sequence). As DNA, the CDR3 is TGCAGAGGTAAAGGACAGGCATCCTACGAGCACTACTTC. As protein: CRGKGQASYEHYF.

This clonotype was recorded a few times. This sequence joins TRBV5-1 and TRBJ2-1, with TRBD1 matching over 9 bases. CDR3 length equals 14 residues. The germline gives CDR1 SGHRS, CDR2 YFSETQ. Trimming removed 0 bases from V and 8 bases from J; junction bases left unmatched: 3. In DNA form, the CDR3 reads TGCGCCAGCAGCTTGGAGGGACAGGGCGATGAGCAGTTCTTC. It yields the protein CASSLEGQGDEQFF.

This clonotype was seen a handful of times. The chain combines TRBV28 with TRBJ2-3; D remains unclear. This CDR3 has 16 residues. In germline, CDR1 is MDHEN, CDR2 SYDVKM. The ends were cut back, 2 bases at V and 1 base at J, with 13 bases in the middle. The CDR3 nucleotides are TGTGCCAGCAGTTTAAGGTTTCAAGACCGCACAGATACGCAGTATTTT. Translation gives CASSLRFQDRTDTQYF.

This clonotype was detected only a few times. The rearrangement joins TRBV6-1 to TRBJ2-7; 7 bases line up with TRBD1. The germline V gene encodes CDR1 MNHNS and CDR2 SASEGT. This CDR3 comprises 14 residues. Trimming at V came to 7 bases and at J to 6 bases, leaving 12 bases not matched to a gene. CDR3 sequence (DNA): TGTGCCAGCAATCGACAGGGTTCCCGTGCCGAGCAGTACTTC. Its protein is CASNRQGSRAEQYF.

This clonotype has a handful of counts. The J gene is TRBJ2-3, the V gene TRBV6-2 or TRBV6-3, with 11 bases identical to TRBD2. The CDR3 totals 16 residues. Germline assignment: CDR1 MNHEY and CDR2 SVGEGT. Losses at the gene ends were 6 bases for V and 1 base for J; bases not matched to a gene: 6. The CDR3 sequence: CASRLGTSGRTDTQYF. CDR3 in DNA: TGTGCCAGCAGACTCGGGACTAGCGGACGCACAGATACGCAGTATTTT.

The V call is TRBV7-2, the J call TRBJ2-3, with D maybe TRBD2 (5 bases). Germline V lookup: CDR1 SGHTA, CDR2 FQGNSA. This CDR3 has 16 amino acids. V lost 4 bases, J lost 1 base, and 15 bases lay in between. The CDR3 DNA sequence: TGTGCCAGCAGCTCCCATAGCGAACTCCGCACAGATACGCAGTATTTT. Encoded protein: CASSSHSELRTDTQYF.

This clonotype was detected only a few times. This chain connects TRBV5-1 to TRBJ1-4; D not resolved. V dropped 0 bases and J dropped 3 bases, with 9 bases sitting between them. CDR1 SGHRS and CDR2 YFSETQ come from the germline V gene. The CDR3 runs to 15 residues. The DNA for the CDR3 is TGCGCCAGCAGCTTGGTTGTGGGAGCTAATGAAAAACTGTTTTTT. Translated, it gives CASSLVVGANEKLFF.

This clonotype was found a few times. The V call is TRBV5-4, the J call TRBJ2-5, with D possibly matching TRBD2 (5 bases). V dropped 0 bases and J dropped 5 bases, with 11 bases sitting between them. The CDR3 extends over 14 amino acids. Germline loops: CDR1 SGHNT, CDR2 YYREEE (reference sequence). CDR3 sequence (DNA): TGTGCCAGCAGCTTGGAGAACACGGGGGAGACCCAGTACTTC. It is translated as CASSLENTGETQYF.

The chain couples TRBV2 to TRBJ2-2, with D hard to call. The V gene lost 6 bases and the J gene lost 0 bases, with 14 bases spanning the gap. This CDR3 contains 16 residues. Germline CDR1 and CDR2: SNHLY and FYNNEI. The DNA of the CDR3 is TGTGCCAGCAGCGCTAAAGGCCGGGCGAACACCGGGGAGCTGTTTTTT. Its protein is CASSAKGRANTGELFF.

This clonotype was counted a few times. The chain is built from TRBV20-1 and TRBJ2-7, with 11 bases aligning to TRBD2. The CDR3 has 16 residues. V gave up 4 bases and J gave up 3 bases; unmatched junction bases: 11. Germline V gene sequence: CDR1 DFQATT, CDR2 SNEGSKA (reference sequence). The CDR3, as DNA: TGCAGTGCTACGACTACTAGCGGGGGAATTGGCTACGAGCAGTACTTC. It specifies CSATTTSGGIGYEQYF.

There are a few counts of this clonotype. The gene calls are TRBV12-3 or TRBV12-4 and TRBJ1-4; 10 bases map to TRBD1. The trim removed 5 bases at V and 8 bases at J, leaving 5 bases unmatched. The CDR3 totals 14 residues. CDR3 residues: CASSPGTGEEKLFF. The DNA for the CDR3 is TGTGCCAGCAGTCCCGGGACAGGGGAGGAAAAACTGTTTTTT.

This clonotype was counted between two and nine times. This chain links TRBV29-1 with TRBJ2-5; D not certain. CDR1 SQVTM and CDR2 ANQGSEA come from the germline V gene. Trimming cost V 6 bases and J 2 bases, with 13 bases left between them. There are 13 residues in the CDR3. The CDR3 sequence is CSVVERWQETQYF. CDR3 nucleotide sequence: TGCAGCGTCGTGGAAAGGTGGCAAGAGACCCAGTACTTC.